Listed below are T cell receptor beta chains from one sample, sequenced in a study of cytotoxic CD8 clonotypes in ibrutinib-treated CLL. Sequencing was performed with immunoSEQ multiplex PCR; in TCRdb, only in-frame clones are kept and a portion is missing. The sample has approximately 280,000 clones, more than 70% seen once. Sequenced here: PBMCs, sampled at disease progression, from a patient treated with ibrutinib. The receptors here all came from a human donor with chronic lymphocytic leukemia. The conserved cysteine and the conserved F or W are not part of the CDR3 here. Fields, in order: J gene, V gene, CDR3 protein.

J: TRBJ2-7; V: TRBV5-1; CDR3: ASSLVGAPNYEQY
J: TRBJ1-5; V: TRBV6-5; CDR3: ASSSRGREQPQH
J: TRBJ2-7; V: TRBV4-1; CDR3: ASSQAGYPSYEQY
J: TRBJ1-6; V: TRBV11-2; CDR3: ASSFLTLSPLH
J: TRBJ1-1; V: TRBV4-1; CDR3: ASSQEGHSVHTEAF
J: TRBJ2-3; V: TRBV19; CDR3: ASKSLAGSTDTQY
J: TRBJ2-2; V: TRBV5-6; CDR3: ASSLLGQTSNTGELF
J: TRBJ2-3; V: TRBV9; CDR3: ASSAGLAGWGTDTQY
J: TRBJ2-3; V: TRBV10-3; CDR3: AISGTGRWTDTQY
J: TRBJ2-3; V: TRBV2; CDR3: ARSTNRGTDTQY
J: TRBJ2-1; V: TRBV7-2; CDR3: ASSRTSLENEQF
J: TRBJ1-3; V: TRBV27; CDR3: ASSLQGTGNTIY
J: TRBJ1-2; V: TRBV7-2; CDR3: ASSLVGTNYGYT
J: TRBJ1-1; V: TRBV27; CDR3: ASSWGRGVGTEAF
J: TRBJ1-5; V: TRBV2; CDR3: ASSDRENQPQH
J: TRBJ2-4; V: TRBV4-1; CDR3: ASSQAGTSGTAKNIQY
J: TRBJ2-7; V: TRBV7-2; CDR3: ASSLEVSRGTYEQY
J: TRBJ2-5; V: TRBV7-3; CDR3: ASSAGGTQY
J: TRBJ1-1; V: TRBV10-1; CDR3: ASTAGMNTEAF
J: TRBJ2-2; V: TRBV15; CDR3: ATSTGFTGELF
J: TRBJ1-1; V: TRBV4-1; CDR3: ASSPAGGKDLDTEAF
J: TRBJ1-6; V: TRBV4-1; CDR3: ASSLARLQKISPLH
J: TRBJ1-2; V: TRBV6-1; CDR3: ASSESWGVGTIYGYT
J: TRBJ2-2; V: TRBV5-1; CDR3: ASSLYKSGDDGELF
J: TRBJ1-2; V: TRBV5-5; CDR3: ASSLAGRNYGYT
J: TRBJ2-5; V: TRBV18; CDR3: ASSRYQETQY
J: TRBJ1-4; V: TRBV15; CDR3: ATSRIGRGRL
J: TRBJ1-2; V: TRBV5-1; CDR3: ASSLGQRGAGYT
J: TRBJ1-1; V: TRBV29-1; CDR3: SVLPSPEAF
J: TRBJ1-2; V: TRBV19; CDR3: ASSIVEQGAGGYT
J: TRBJ2-1; V: TRBV2; CDR3: ASSPYRQVILAGPSYNEQF
J: TRBJ2-7; V: TRBV10-3; CDR3: AISESDTGYEQY
J: TRBJ2-7; V: TRBV28; CDR3: ASSFRTSGEQY
J: TRBJ2-1; V: TRBV9; CDR3: ASSTSGAYNEQF
J: TRBJ1-3; V: TRBV2; CDR3: ASSEGQGQPGNTIY
J: TRBJ1-3; V: TRBV21-1; CDR3: ASSKGSQDREERNTIY
J: TRBJ2-1; V: TRBV11-2; CDR3: ASRVAGIYNEQF